The T cell receptor (beta chain) described here comes from a study of blood T cell repertoires in COVID-19. Turning to the study itself: The samples span acute and convalescent COVID-19 from the United States, Italy and Spain. Sample material is recorded as cDNA or gDNA derived from T cells, B-cell-depleted T cells, or PBMCs.

This clone was seen once. CDR3 length: 14 residues. Germline CDR1 and CDR2: MNHEY and SVGAGI. After removal of 6 bases from V and 6 bases from J, the junction contained 5 bases not matched to a gene. Original handling: Counts of nucleated cells, estimated from reference gene primer amplification, were obtained. TCRdb's table, derived via immunoSEQ multiplex PCR, lists solely in-frame clones and lacks some. D and trimming were read from the DNA, whereas the V and J calls and clone size are those reported in that table. The sample has about 76,000 clones, 90% seen once. Specimen: peripheral blood. The chain links TRBV6-5 to TRBJ2-1, with 10 bases aligning to TRBD2. The clonotype was recovered from a woman aged 50 to 60 in a cohort sampled during active COVID-19. DNA for the CDR3: TGTGCCAGCAGAGGACTAGCGGATTCCAATGAGCAGTTCTTC. Its protein product is CASRGLADSNEQFF.